This entry is about one TCR beta chain. Its antigen remains unknown. V lost 7 bases and J lost 7; bases outside the gene matches: 13. From germline, CDR1 is MRHNA and CDR2 SNTAGT. The CDR3 spans 15 residues. The sample is drawn from a study of siplizumab effects on memory and regulatory T cells. Study findings and constraints: Where siplizumab was present, mappable alloreactive CD4+ clones averaged about 65% Treg-derived, compared with 25% to 30% in controls. The study found naive T cells seemingly more diverse than memory cells and seemingly major alloresponse contributors. Siplizumab produced a significant drop in alloreactive sequences attributable to unstimulated CD4+ memory cells. Naive-or-memory phenotypes were unassignable for roughly 75-96% of proliferating CD4+ or CD8+ clones.

Sequencing used immunoSEQ multiplex PCR; TCRdb keeps in-frame clones, though not all of them. Seen here are 85,000 to 130,000 clones, about 95% observed once, and the top ten hold roughly 0.61%. This clonotype was obtained from a human donor in good health. Sequenced: Tregs sorted from blood. This chain joins TRBV6-4 and TRBJ2-7, with TRBD2 matching 10 bases. As DNA, the CDR3 is TGTGCCAGCATCCTTTTAGCGGGAGGAGTTGGGGAGCAGTACTTC. This codes for CASILLAGGVGEQYF.